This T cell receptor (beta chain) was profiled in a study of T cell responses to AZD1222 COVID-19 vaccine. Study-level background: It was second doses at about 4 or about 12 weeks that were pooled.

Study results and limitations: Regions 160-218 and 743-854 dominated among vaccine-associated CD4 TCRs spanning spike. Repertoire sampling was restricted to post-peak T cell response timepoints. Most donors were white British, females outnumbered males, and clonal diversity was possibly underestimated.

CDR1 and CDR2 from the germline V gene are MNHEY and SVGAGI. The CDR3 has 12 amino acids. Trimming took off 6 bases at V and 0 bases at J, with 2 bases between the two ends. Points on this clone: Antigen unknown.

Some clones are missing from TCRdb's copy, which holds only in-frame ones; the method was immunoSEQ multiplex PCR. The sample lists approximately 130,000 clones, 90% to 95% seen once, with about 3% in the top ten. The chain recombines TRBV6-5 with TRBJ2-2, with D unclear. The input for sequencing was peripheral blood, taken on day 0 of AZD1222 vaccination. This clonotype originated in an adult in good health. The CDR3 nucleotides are TGTGCCAGCAGGCCGAACACCGGGGAGCTGTTTTTT. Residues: CASRPNTGELFF.